This entry concerns a single TCR beta chain. As yet, its antigen is unknown. Relative to the germline gene, one junction end is altered; a read error may explain this. These data originate in a study of cytomegalovirus exposure and HLA in healthy donors. Overall study results and limits: Only CMV serostatus was available as immune exposure information. When analyzed later, a missense DCLRE1C variant was found to be linked to TCR beta V- and J-gene trimming. The productive fraction for most TCR beta V segments was about 87% or about 30% in an earlier analysis. Most likely, a cluster of highly shared sequence variants arose as a sequencing artifact.

The CDR3 extends over 14 amino acids. Germline lookup yields CDR1 SEHNR and CDR2 FQNEAQ (reference sequence). The PCR had 60 Vbeta and 13 Jbeta primers. TCRdb's table, derived via immunoSEQ multiplex PCR, lists solely in-frame clones and lacks some. The table includes approximately 130,000 clones, 85% detected once. The chain couples TRBV7-9 to TRBJ2-7, with 12 positions matching TRBD1. Sequencing input: PBMCs. The source is a woman in her twenties or thirties in good health and CMV-seropositive. The CDR3 protein is CSSSLEGTGGLAYF. The CDR3 bases are TGTTCCAGCAGCTTAGAAGGGACAGGGGGCTTAGCGTACTTC.